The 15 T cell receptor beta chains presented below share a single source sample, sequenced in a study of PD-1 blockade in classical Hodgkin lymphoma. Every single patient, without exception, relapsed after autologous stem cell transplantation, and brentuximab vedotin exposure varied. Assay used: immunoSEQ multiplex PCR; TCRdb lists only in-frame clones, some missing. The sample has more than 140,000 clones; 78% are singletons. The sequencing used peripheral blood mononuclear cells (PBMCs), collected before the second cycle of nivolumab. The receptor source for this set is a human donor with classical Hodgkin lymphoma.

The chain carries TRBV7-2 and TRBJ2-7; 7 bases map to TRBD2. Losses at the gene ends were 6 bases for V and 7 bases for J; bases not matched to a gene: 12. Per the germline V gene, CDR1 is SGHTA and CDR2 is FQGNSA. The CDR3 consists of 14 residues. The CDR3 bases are TGTGCCAGCAGGGACCTTGGACTAGTTGGGGAGCAGTACTTC. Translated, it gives CASRDLGLVGEQYF.

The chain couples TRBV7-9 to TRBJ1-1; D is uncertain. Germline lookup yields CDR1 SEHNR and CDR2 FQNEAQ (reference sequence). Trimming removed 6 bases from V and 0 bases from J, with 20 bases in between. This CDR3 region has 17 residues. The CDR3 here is CASRSLLAPLMNTEAFF. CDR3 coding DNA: TGTGCCAGCAGGTCTTTGCTAGCTCCGCTAATGAACACTGAAGCTTTCTTT.

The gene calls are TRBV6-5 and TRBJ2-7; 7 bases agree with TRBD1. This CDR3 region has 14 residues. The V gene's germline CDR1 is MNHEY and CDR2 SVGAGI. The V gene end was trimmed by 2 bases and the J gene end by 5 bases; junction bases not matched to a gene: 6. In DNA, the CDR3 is TGTGCCAGCAGTTACCGACAGGGTGGTAACGAGCAGTACTTC. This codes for CASSYRQGGNEQYF.

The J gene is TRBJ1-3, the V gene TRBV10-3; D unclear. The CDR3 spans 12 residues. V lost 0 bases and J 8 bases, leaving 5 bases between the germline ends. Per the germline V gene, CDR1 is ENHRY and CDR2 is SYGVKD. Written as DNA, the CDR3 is TGTGCCATCAGTGAGTCGATTTACACCATATATTTT. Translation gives CAISESIYTIYF.

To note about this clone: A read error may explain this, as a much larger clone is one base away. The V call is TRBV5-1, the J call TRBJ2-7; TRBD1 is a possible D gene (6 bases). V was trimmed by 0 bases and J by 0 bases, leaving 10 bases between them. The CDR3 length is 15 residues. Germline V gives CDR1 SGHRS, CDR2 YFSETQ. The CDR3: CASSLGDTGSYEQYF. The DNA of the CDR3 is TGCGCCAGCAGCTTGGGGGACACGGGCTCCTACGAGCAGTACTTC.

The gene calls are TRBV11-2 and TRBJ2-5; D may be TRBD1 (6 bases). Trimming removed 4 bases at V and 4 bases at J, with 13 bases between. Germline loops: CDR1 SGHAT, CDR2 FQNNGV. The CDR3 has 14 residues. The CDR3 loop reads CASSSGQWGETQYF. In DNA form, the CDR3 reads TGTGCCAGCAGCTCCGGACAGTGGGGAGAGACCCAGTACTTC.

This CDR3 is CASCPGTGPNEQFF. CDR3 in DNA: TGCGCCAGTTGTCCCGGGACAGGGCCCAATGAGCAGTTCTTC. The chain employs TRBV5-1 and TRBJ2-1, with 9 bases aligning to TRBD1. This CDR3 is 14 amino acids long. Germline trimming cut 8 bases from V and 6 bases from J; bases unmatched to any gene: 9. The germline CDR1 and CDR2 sequences are SGHRS and YFSETQ. Together with reference TRBV5-1 and TRBJ2-1, the CDR3 gives the full variable domain: KAGVTQTPRYLIKTRGQQVTLSCSPISGHRSVSWYQQTPGQGLQFLFEYFSETQRNKGNFPGRFSGRQFSNSRSEMNVSTLELGDSALYLCASCPGTGPNEQFFGPGTRLTVL.

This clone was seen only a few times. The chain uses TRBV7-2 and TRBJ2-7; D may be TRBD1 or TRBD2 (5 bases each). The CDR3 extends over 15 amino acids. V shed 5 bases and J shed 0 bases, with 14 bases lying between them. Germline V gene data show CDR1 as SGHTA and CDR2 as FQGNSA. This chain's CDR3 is CASSLWDRSSYEQYF. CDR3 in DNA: TGTGCCAGCAGCCTATGGGACCGGAGCTCCTACGAGCAGTACTTC.

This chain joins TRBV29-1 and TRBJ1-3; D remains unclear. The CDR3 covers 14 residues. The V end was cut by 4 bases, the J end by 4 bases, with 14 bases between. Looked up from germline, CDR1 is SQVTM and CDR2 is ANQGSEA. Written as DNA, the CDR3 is TGCAGCGTTGTCTTAGAGGGTAGCGGAAACACCATATATTTT. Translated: CSVVLEGSGNTIYF.

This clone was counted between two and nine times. CDR3 bases: TGTGCCAGCATTGGACCGGGGTACAATGAAAAACTGTTTTTT. Amino acid sequence: CASIGPGYNEKLFF. V is TRBV6-5 and J is TRBJ1-4; no reliable D call. The CDR3 is 14 amino acids. The V end lost 7 bases, the J end lost 5 bases, and 14 bases lay between the germline ends. The germline V gene encodes CDR1 MNHEY and CDR2 SVGAGI.

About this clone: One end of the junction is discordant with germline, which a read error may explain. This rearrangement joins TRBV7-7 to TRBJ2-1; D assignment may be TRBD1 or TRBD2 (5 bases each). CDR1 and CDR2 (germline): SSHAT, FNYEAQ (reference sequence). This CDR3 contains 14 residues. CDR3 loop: CASSPGLTYNEQFF. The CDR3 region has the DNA TGTGCTAGCAGCCCGGGGCTTACCTACAATGAGCAGTTCTTC.

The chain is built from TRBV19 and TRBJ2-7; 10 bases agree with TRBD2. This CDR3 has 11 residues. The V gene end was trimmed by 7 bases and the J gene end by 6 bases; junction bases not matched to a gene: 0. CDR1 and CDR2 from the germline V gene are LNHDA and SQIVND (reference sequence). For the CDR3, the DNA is TGTGCCAGTAAGCGGGGGGGCGAGCAGTACTTC. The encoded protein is CASKRGGEQYF.

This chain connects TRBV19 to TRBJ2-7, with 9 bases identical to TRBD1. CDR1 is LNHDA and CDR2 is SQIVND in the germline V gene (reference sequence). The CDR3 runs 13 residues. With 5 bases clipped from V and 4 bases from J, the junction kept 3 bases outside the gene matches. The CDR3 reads CASSQDRGYEQYF. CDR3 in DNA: TGTGCCAGTAGTCAGGACAGGGGATACGAGCAGTACTTC. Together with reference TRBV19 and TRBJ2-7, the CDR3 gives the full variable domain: DGGITQSPKYLFRKEGQNVTLSCEQNLNHDAMYWYRQDPGQGLRLIYYSQIVNDFQKGDIAEGYSVSREKKESFPLTVTSAQKNPTAFYLCASSQDRGYEQYFGPGTRLTVT.

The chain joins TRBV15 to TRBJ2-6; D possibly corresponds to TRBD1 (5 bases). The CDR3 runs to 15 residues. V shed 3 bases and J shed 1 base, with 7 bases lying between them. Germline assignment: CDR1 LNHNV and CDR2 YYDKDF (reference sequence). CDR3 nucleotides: TGTGCCACCAGCAGGGCAGGGTCTGGGGCCAACGTCCTGACTTTC. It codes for CATSRAGSGANVLTF.

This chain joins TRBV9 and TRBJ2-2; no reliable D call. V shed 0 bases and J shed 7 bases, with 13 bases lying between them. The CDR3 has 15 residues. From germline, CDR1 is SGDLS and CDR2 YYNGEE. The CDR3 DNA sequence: TGTGCCAGCAGCGTAGGTGAGGTCTTAAACGGGGAGCTGTTTTTT. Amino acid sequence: CASSVGEVLNGELFF.